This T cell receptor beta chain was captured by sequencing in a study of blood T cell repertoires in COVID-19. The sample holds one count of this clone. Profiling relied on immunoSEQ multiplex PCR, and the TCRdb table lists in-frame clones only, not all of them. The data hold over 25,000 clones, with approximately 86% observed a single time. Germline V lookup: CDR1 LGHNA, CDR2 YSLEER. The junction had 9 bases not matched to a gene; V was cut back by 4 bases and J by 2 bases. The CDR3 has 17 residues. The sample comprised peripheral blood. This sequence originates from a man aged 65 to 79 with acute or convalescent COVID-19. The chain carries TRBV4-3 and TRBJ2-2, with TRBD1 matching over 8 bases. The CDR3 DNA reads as TGCGCCAGCAGCCGTACCGGGACAGGAGATAACACCGGGGAGCTGTTTTTT. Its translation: CASSRTGTGDNTGELFF.